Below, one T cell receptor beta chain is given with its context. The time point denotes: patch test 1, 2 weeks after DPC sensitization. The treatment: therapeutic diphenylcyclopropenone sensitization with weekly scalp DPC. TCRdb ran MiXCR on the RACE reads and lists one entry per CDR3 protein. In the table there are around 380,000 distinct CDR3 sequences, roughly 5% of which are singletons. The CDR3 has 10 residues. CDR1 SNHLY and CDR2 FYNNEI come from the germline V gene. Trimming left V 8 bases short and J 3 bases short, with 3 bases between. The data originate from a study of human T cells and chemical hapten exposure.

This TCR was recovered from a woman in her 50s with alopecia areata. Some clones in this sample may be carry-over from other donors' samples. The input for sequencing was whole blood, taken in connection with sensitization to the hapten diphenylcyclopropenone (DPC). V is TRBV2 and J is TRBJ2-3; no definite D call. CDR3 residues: CASLTDTQYF. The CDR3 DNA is TGTGCCAGCCTGACAGATACGCAGTATTTT.